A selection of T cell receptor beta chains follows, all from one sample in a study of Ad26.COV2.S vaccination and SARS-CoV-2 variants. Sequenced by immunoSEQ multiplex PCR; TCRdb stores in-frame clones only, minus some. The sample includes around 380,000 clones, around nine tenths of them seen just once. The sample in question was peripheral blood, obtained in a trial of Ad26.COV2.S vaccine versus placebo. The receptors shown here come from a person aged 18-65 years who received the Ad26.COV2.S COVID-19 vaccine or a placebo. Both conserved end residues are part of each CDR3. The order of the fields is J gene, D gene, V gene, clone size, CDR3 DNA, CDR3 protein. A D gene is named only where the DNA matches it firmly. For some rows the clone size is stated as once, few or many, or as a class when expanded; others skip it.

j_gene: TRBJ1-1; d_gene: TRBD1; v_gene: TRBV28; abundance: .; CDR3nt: TGTGCCAGCAGTGTACCGGGACAGGGGAACACTGAAGCTTTCTTT; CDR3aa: CASSVPGQGNTEAFF
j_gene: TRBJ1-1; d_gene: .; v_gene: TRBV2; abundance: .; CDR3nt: TGTGCCAGCAGGGGATTAATGAACACTGAAGCTTTCTTT; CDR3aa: CASRGLMNTEAFF
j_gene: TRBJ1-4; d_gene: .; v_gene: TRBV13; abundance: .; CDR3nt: TGTGCCAGCAGCTTAGGCCCGGACGGGAATGAAAAACTGTTTTTT; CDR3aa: CASSLGPDGNEKLFF
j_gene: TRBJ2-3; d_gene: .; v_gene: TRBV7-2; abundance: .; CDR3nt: TGTGCCAGCAGCTTTAACCAGCCCACAGATACGCAGTATTTT; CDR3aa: CASSFNQPTDTQYF
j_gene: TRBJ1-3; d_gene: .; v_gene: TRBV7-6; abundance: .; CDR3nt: TGTGCCAGCAGCTTAGCCCAGGGCCGTGCGGGAAACACCATATATTTT; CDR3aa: CASSLAQGRAGNTIYF
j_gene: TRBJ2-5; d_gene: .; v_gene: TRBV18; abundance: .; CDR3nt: TGTGCCAGCTCCCGGGGGGAGACCCAGTACTTC; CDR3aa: CASSRGETQYF
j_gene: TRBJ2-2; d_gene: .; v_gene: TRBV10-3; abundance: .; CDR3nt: TGTGCCATCAGCCGTGACAGAGGCGTCACCTCCGGGGAGCTGTTTTTT; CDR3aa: CAISRDRGVTSGELFF
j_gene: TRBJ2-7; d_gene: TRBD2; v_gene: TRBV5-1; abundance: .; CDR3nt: TGCGCCAGCAGCCCCACTCAGCCCGGGGGGGCGTACGAGCAGTACTTC; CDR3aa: CASSPTQPGGAYEQYF
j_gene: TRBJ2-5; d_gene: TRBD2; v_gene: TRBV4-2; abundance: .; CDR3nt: TGTGCCAGCAGCAACGGAAGGCGGGTGGGGGGGCAAGAGACCCAGTACTTC; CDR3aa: CASSNGRRVGGQETQYF
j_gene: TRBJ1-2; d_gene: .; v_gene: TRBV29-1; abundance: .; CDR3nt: TGCAGCGTACCAACGGGGGGCTATGGCTACACCTTC; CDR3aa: CSVPTGGYGYTF
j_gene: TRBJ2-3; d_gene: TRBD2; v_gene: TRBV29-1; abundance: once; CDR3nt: TGCAGCGTTGAAGGGGCCAGCGGGGTTGGAGATACGCAGTATTTT; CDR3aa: CSVEGASGVGDTQYF
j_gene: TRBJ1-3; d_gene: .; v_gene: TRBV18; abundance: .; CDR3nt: TGTGCCAGCTCACCACCGGGGTACTGGGGAAACACCATATATTTT; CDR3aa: CASSPPGYWGNTIYF
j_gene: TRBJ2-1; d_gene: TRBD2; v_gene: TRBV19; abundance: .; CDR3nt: TGTGCCAGTAGTACATCTAGCGGGGGGATCGGTGAGCAGTTCTTC; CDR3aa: CASSTSSGGIGEQFF
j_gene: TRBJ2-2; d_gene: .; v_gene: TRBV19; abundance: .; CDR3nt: TGTGCCAGTAGTATAGCGGGTCCCACCGGGGAGCTGTTTTTT; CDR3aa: CASSIAGPTGELFF
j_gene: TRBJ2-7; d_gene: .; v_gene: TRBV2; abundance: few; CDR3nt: TGTGCCAGCAGTGGGTCCTTTGGGGAGCAGTACTTC; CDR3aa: CASSGSFGEQYF
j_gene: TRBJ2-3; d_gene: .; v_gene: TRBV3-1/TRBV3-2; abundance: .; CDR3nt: TGTGCCAGCAGCCAAGTGGCGGGGACAGATACGCAGTATTTT; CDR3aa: CASSQVAGTDTQYF
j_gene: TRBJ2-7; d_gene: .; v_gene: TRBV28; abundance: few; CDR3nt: TGTGCCAGCAGTTTTAGGTACGAGCAGTACTTC; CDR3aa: CASSFRYEQYF
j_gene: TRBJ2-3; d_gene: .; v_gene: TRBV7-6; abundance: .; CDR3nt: TGTGCCAGCAGCCTACTCGGGTGGGCAGTCACAGATACGCAGTATTTT; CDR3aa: CASSLLGWAVTDTQYF
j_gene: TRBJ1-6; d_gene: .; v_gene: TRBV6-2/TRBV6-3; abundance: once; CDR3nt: TGTGCCAGCAGTACAGACAGAAGTTATAATTCACCCCTCCACTTT; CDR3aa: CASSTDRSYNSPLHF
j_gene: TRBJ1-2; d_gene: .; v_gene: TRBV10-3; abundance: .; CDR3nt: TGTGCCATCAGTGACCGCCGGTCTACCGGGGACTATGGCTACACCTTC; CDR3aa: CAISDRRSTGDYGYTF
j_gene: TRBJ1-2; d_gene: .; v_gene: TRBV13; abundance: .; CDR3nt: TGTGCCAGCAGCACCCAGGGGAGGGGCTACACCTTC; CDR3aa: CASSTQGRGYTF
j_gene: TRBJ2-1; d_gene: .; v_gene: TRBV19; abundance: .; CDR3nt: TGTGCCACTACCTCGCGGGGGCTTACCGCCTACAATGAGCAGTTCTTC; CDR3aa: CATTSRGLTAYNEQFF
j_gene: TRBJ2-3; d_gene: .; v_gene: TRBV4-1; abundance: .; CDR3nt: TGCGCCAGTCAACACGGGGGCAGGGTAAATCTCTTCACAGATACGCAGTATTTT; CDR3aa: CASQHGGRVNLFTDTQYF
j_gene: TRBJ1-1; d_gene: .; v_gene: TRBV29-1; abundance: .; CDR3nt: TGCAGCGTTGTGGTAGGACGAGGGAACACTGAAGCTTTCTTT; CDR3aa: CSVVVGRGNTEAFF
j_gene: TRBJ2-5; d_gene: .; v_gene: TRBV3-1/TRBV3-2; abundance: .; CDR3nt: TGTGCCAGCAGCCAAGAGGGCCCAAAGACCCAGTACTTC; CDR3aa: CASSQEGPKTQYF
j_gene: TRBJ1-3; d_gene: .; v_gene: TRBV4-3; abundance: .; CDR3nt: TGCGCCAGCAGCCAATCCTACTCTGGAAACACCATATATTTT; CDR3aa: CASSQSYSGNTIYF
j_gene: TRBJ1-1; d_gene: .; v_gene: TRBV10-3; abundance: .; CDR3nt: TGTGCCATCAGTGAGTCACAGTTTGGCGGCACTGAAGCTTTCTTT; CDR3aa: CAISESQFGGTEAFF
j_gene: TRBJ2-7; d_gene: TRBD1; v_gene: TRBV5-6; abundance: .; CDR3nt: TGTGCCAGCAGGGGACAGGGGGCGTCCTACGAGCAGTACTTC; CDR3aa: CASRGQGASYEQYF
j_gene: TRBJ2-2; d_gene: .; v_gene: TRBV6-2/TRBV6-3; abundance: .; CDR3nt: TGTGCCAGCAGTGTTTGGGTCACCGGGGAGCTGTTTTTT; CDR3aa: CASSVWVTGELFF
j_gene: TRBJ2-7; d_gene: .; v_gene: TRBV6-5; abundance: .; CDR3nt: TGTGCCAGCAGTTACTCGACGAGGTCGGAGCAGTACTTC; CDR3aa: CASSYSTRSEQYF
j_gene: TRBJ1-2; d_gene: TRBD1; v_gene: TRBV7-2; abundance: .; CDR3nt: TGTGCCAGCAGCTTATCGGGGGACAGTTACTATGGCTACACCTTC; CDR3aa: CASSLSGDSYYGYTF
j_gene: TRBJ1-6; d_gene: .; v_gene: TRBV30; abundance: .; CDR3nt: TGTGCCTGGAGGGGGGTAGTTTCACCCCTCCACTTT; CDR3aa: CAWRGVVSPLHF
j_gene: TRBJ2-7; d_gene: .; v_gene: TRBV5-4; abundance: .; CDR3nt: TGTGCCAGCTCACAACCGGGTCCCGGTCTCCACGAGCAGTACTTC; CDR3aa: CASSQPGPGLHEQYF
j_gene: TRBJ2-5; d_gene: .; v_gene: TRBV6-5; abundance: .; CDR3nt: TGTGCCAGCAGTTACTCGAGAGTCAGGGAGACCCAGTACTTC; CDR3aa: CASSYSRVRETQYF
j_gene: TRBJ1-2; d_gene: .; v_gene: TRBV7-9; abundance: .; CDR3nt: TGTGCCAGCAGCTTAGGCCAGGGCTTCGGCTACACCTTC; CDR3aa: CASSLGQGFGYTF
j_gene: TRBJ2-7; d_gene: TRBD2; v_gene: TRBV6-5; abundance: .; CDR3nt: TGTGCCAGCATGCCTAGCGGGGGCATCTACGAGCAGTACTTC; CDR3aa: CASMPSGGIYEQYF
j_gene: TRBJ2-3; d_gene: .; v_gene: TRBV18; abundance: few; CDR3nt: TGTGCCAGCTCACAGTTTAGCCAGGGGAGCACAGATACGCAGTATTTT; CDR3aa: CASSQFSQGSTDTQYF
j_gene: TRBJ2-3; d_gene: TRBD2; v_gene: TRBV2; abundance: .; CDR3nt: TGTGCCAGCAGTGGACTAGCGGGGGGCTTGAATACGCAGTATTTT; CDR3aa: CASSGLAGGLNTQYF
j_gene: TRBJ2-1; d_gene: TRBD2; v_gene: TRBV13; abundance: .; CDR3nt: TGTGCCAGCAGCTATGGGAGCGGGGGCCCCCACAATGAGCAGTTCTTC; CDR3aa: CASSYGSGGPHNEQFF
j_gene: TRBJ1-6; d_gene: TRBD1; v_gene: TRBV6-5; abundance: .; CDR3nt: TGTGCCAGCAGTTACCAACAGGGGCATAATTCACCCCTCCACTTT; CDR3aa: CASSYQQGHNSPLHF
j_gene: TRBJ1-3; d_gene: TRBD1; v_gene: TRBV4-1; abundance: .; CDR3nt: TGCGCCAGCAGCCCCCAGACAGGGCCCTCTGGAAACACCATATATTTT; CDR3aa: CASSPQTGPSGNTIYF
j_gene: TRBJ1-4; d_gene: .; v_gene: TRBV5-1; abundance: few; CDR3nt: TGCGCCAGCAGCTTGGGCCTCGGGAATGAAAAACTGTTTTTT; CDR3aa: CASSLGLGNEKLFF
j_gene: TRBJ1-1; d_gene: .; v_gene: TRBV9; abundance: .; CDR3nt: TGTGCCAGCAGCCAGCAGGCAGTCGGGGGGACTGAAGCTTTCTTT; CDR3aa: CASSQQAVGGTEAFF
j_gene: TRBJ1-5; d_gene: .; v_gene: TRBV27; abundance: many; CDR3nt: TGTGCCAGCAGTTTGAGGGAAGGGCAGCCCCAGCATTTT; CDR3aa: CASSLREGQPQHF
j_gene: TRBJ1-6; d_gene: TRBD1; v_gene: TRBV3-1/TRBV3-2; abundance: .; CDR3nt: TGTGCCAGCAGCCAACCCCAGGGGGCTAGTTCACCCCTCCACTTT; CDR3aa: CASSQPQGASSPLHF
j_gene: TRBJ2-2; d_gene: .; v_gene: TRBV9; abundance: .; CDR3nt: TGTGCCAGCAGCGTTTGGGGCCTCAGCACCGGGGAGCTGTTTTTT; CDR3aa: CASSVWGLSTGELFF
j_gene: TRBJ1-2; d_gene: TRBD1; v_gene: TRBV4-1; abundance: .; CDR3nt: TGCGCCAGCAGAGGACAGGGAGGCGGCTACACCTTC; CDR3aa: CASRGQGGGYTF
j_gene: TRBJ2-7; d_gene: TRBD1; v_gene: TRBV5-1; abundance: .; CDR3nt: TGCGCCAGCAGTCCAGACAGGGGCTACGAGCAGTACTTC; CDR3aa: CASSPDRGYEQYF
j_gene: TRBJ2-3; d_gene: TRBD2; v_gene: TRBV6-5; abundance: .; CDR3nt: TGTGCAATGGCGGCGGGGGTTCTGGCAGATACGCAGTATTTT; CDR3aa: CAMAAGVLADTQYF
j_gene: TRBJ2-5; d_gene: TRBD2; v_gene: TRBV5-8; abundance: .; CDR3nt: TGTGCCAGCAGCCTGTGGACTAGCGGGGGGAATCAAGAGACCCAGTACTTC; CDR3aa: CASSLWTSGGNQETQYF
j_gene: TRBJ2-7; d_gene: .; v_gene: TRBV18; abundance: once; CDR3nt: TGTGCCAGCTCACCGGTTAGCGGAAGCTCCTACGAGCAGTACTTC; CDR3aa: CASSPVSGSSYEQYF
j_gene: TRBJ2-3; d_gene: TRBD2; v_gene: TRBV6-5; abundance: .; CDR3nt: TGTGCCAGCGGGGGGGTTGGAGATACGCAGTATTTT; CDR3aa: CASGGVGDTQYF
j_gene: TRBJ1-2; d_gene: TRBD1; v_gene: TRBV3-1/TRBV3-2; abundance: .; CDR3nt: TGTGCCAGCAGCGGGACAGGGCGGCGATATGGCTACACCTTC; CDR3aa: CASSGTGRRYGYTF
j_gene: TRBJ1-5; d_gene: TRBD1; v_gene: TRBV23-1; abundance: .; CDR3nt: TGCGCCAGCAGTCAATCAGTGGACAGGGGGGGTCAGCCCCAGCATTTT; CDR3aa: CASSQSVDRGGQPQHF
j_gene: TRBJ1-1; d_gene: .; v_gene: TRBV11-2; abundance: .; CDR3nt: TGTGCCAGCAGCTCGAGTAGGGGCGGCACTGAAGCTTTCTTT; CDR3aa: CASSSSRGGTEAFF
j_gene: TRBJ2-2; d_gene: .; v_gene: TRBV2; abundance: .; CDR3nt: TGTGCCAGCAGGGCCGCAGGCGGGGAGCTGTTTTTT; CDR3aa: CASRAAGGELFF
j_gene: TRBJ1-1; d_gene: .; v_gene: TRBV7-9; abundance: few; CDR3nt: TGTGCCAGCAGCTCCCCAAGCAGGATGAACACTGAAGCTTTCTTT; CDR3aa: CASSSPSRMNTEAFF
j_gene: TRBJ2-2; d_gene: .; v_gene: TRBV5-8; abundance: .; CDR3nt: TGTGCCAGCAGCTTGGATGTGACCGGGGAGCTGTTTTTT; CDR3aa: CASSLDVTGELFF